This entry concerns a single TCR beta chain. Antigen specificity is unknown. This entry is derived from a study of CD4+ T cells in melanoma. Assay: immunoSEQ multiplex PCR; the TCRdb copy retains only in-frame clones and omits some. The sample lists 55,000 or so clones; 60% to 75% were seen once. Findings of the study overall: Reportedly, melanoma neoantigen-specific CD4+ T cells showed varied differentiation states. CD8+ T cell, macrophage and B cell function reportedly correlated with neoantigen-specific CD4+ T cells.

This CDR3 spans 16 amino acids. In germline, CDR1 is SGHRS, CDR2 YFSETQ. Trimming stripped 0 bases from V and 10 bases from J, with 17 bases between. This clonotype originated in a human donor with melanoma. V and J are TRBV5-1 and TRBJ1-6; unclear D gene. Material: tumor tissue. CDR3 region: CASSLARKGRWSPLHF. DNA for the CDR3: TGCGCCAGCAGCTTGGCCCGGAAGGGCAGGTGGTCACCCCTCCACTTT.